These 25 T cell receptor beta chains share one sample of origin, sequenced in a study of blood T cell repertoires in COVID-19. Data came from immunoSEQ multiplex PCR; TCRdb stores just in-frame clones and leaves some out. The table lists tens of thousands of clones, roughly four fifths of them singletons. The sequenced sample was peripheral blood. Receptor source: a man between 65 and 85 years old with acute or convalescent COVID-19.

V and J are TRBV5-1 and TRBJ1-2; TRBD1 might be the D (6 bases). V was shortened by 4 bases and J by 6 bases, with 19 bases between the two germline ends. The CDR3 totals 15 residues. In germline, CDR1 is SGHRS, CDR2 YFSETQ. The CDR3 reads CASSSYPDSPHGYTF. As DNA, the CDR3 is TGCGCCAGCAGCAGTTACCCGGACAGCCCGCATGGCTACACCTTC.

CDR3 loop: CASSSQLEIAFF. Written as DNA, the CDR3 is TGTGCCAGCAGCTCACAGTTAGAGATAGCTTTCTTT. V and J are TRBV3-1 (or the pseudogene TRBV3-2) and TRBJ1-1; no clear D gene. V lost 5 bases to trimming and J lost 10 bases, with 14 bases between them. CDR3 length: 12 amino acids. Germline CDR1 is LGHDT and CDR2 is YNNKEL (reference sequence).

This clone has just one count. The V call is TRBV28, the J call TRBJ2-7; D is undetermined. V was cut by 5 bases and J by 2 bases, with 10 bases left in between. Germline assignment: CDR1 MDHEN and CDR2 SYDVKM. The CDR3 loop spans 13 amino acids. CDR3 protein: CASSLTRAYEQYF. As DNA, the CDR3 is TGTGCCAGCAGTCTGACACGAGCCTACGAGCAGTACTTC.

The chain joins TRBV18 to TRBJ1-2; possible D gene TRBD1, 6 bases. The CDR3 is 14 residues long. V was cut by 3 bases and J by 4 bases, with 12 bases left in between. The germline V gene has CDR1 KGHSH and CDR2 LQKENI. The CDR3 DNA reads TGTGCCAGCTCACCCCGACAGGCCGCCTATGGCTACACCTTC. Translation gives CASSPRQAAYGYTF.

This rearrangement joins TRBV7-2 to TRBJ2-7; no reliable D call. The germline V gene has CDR1 SGHTA and CDR2 FQGNSA. The CDR3 is made up of 15 amino acids. Trimming left V 7 bases short and J 5 bases short, with 21 bases between. The CDR3 DNA reads as TGTGCCAGCACATTCTACCCTGCAACTGTGGACGAGCAGTACTTC. As protein: CASTFYPATVDEQYF.

The chain uses TRBV24-1 and TRBJ1-6; maybe TRBD1 (5 bases). The germline gives CDR1 KGHDR, CDR2 SFDVKD. This CDR3 has 16 amino acids. The ends were cut back, 5 bases at V and 0 bases at J, with 10 bases in the middle. This chain's CDR3 is CATSVRVSSYNSPLHF. CDR3 nucleotides: TGTGCCACCAGTGTCAGGGTGAGCTCCTATAATTCACCCCTCCACTTT.

V usage is TRBV5-1 and J usage is TRBJ2-6; tentatively, D is TRBD1 (6 bases). This CDR3 contains 17 residues. Trimming removed 4 bases from V and 1 base from J, with 15 bases in between. Germline V gene sequence: CDR1 SGHRS, CDR2 YFSETQ. The CDR3 DNA sequence: TGCGCCAGCAGCGGTTCCAGGGGAAGTTCTGGGGCCAACGTCCTGACTTTC. It translates to CASSGSRGSSGANVLTF.

The CDR3 DNA reads as TGTGCCAGCAGCCAAGCGGGGGATACGCAGTATTTT. Translation: CASSQAGDTQYF. This chain links TRBV14 with TRBJ2-3, with a weak D call TRBD2 (5 bases). Germline V gives CDR1 SGHDN, CDR2 FVKESK. Trimming removed 1 base from V and 6 bases from J, with 5 bases in between. The CDR3 loop spans 12 amino acids.

The gene calls are TRBV19 and TRBJ1-2, with D tentatively TRBD1 (6 bases). Germline V lookup: CDR1 LNHDA, CDR2 SQIVND (reference sequence). The CDR3 extends over 15 amino acids. Trimming left V 5 bases short and J 6 bases short, with 19 bases between. CDR3 residues: CASSRSRQVSHGYTF. CDR3 nucleotides: TGTGCCAGTAGTCGAAGTCGACAGGTCTCCCATGGCTACACCTTC.

The chain uses TRBV30 and TRBJ2-2, with TRBD2 matching 7 bases. The germline V gene encodes CDR1 GTSNPN and CDR2 SVGIG (reference sequence). Trimming at V came to 2 bases and at J to 5 bases, leaving 5 bases not matched to a gene. The CDR3 length is 14 residues. The CDR3 sequence: CAWSRLARTGELFF. As DNA, the CDR3 is TGTGCCTGGAGTCGACTAGCACGAACCGGGGAGCTGTTTTTT.

This chain uses TRBV7-9 with TRBJ2-1; possible D gene TRBD1, 6 bases. In germline, CDR1 is SEHNR, CDR2 FQNEAQ (reference sequence). There are 19 residues in the CDR3. V was cut by 1 base and J by 3 bases, with 22 bases left in between. CDR3 DNA: TGTGCCAGCAGCTTAGTCAGTTGGTTTCGGGCAGGGGACTACAATGAGCAGTTCTTC. It specifies CASSLVSWFRAGDYNEQFF.

This clone was detected a few times. The chain recombines TRBV6-6 with TRBJ1-5; TRBD1 agrees at 9 bases. The ends lost 11 bases at V and 5 bases at J; junction bases unmatched: 7. Germline assignment: CDR1 MNHNY and CDR2 SVGAGI (reference sequence). The CDR3 covers 13 residues. CDR3 loop: CAAGDRADQPQHF. The DNA of the CDR3 is TGTGCCGCAGGGGACAGGGCGGATCAGCCCCAGCATTTT.

The genes are TRBV16 and TRBJ1-6, with a weak D call TRBD1 (6 bases). Trimming shortened V by 5 bases and J by 14 bases, and 22 bases separated the two germline ends. The CDR3 is 15 residues long. Germline-derived CDR1 and CDR2 are KGHSY and FQNENV. The CDR3 loop reads CASSEQGGRDNSLHF. In nucleotides, the CDR3 is TGTGCCAGCAGCGAGCAAGGCGGCCGGGACAACTCCCTCCACTTT.

The rearrangement joins TRBV6-4 to TRBJ2-1; D is perhaps TRBD1 (5 bases). Trimming took 5 bases from V and 6 from J, leaving 17 bases between them. The CDR3 loop spans 15 amino acids. Germline values: CDR1 MRHNA, CDR2 SNTAGT. CDR3 in DNA: TGTGCCAGCAGTCAAGTATGGGGCCATGGCAATGAGCAGTTCTTC. Encoded protein: CASSQVWGHGNEQFF.

The chain carries TRBV29-1 and TRBJ1-1; 10 bases align to TRBD1. Looked up from germline, CDR1 is SQVTM and CDR2 is ANQGSEA. This CDR3 is 15 amino acids long. Trimming took 3 bases from V and 5 from J; bases not matched to a gene: 9. The DNA of the CDR3 is TGCAGCGTTGAGGGTGCGACAGGGGGCACGACTGAAGCTTTCTTT. As protein: CSVEGATGGTTEAFF.

The chain joins TRBV7-6 to TRBJ1-2; 8 bases map to TRBD1. This CDR3 is 16 amino acids long. CDR1 is SGHVS and CDR2 is FNYEAQ in the germline V gene. V was pared by 5 bases and J by 4 bases, with 12 bases of the junction left unmatched. CDR3 residues: CASSRETGGSSYGYTF. Here the CDR3 DNA reads TGTGCCAGCAGCCGAGAAACAGGGGGTTCCTCCTATGGCTACACCTTC.

The chain is built from TRBV7-9 and TRBJ1-2, with 7 bases identical to TRBD1. This CDR3 spans 13 amino acids. V was pared by 4 bases and J by 6 bases, with 5 bases of the junction left unmatched. Germline V gene sequence: CDR1 SEHNR, CDR2 FQNEAQ (reference sequence). CDR3 in amino acids: CASSSTTGNGYTF. The CDR3 bases are TGTGCCAGCAGCTCGACGACAGGGAATGGCTACACCTTC.

J is TRBJ1-4 and V is TRBV18, with D maybe TRBD1 (6 bases). V was clipped by 0 bases and J by 8 bases, with 13 bases between them. This CDR3 has 15 residues. Germline loops: CDR1 KGHSH, CDR2 LQKENI. The chain's CDR3 is CASSPPQTGGEKLFF. In DNA form, the CDR3 reads TGTGCCAGCTCACCACCGCAGACAGGCGGCGAAAAACTGTTTTTT.

V gene TRBV25-1 combines with J gene TRBJ2-7; D is perhaps TRBD1 (5 bases). The CDR3 has 13 residues. V lost 6 bases, J lost 1 base, and 10 bases lay in between. Germline V CDR1 and CDR2: MGHDK, SYGVNS. The CDR3 DNA follows: TGTGCCAGCAGGGGGCTACCGTCCTACGAGCAGTACTTC. It specifies CASRGLPSYEQYF.

The chain recombines TRBV2 with TRBJ2-5; unclear D gene. V was cut by 6 bases and J by 1 base, with 3 bases left in between. Germline CDR1 is SNHLY and CDR2 is FYNNEI. There are 11 residues in the CDR3. The CDR3 region is CASSLQETQYF. CDR3 nucleotides: TGTGCCAGCAGCCTCCAAGAGACCCAGTACTTC.

In its sample, this clone was seen a few times. V gene TRBV6-2 or TRBV6-3 combines with J gene TRBJ1-6; D is undetermined. The CDR3 contains 15 residues. Trimming left V 2 bases short and J 9 bases short, with 14 bases between. Germline V CDR1 and CDR2: MNHEY, SVGEGT. The CDR3 DNA reads TGTGCCAGCAGTTACGGGCCCACGGGAAGTTCACCCCTCCACTTT. Its translation is CASSYGPTGSSPLHF.

This clone was observed a handful of times. The rearrangement links TRBV29-1 to TRBJ1-2, with D tentatively TRBD1 (6 bases). Trimming took 1 base from V and 7 from J, leaving 16 bases between them. CDR3 length equals 14 residues. The V gene's germline CDR1 is SQVTM and CDR2 ANQGSEA. Here the CDR3 DNA reads TGCAGCGTTGAAGCATCAGGGGCCACGGCTGGCTACACCTTC. It specifies CSVEASGATAGYTF.

The chain carries TRBV24-1 and TRBJ2-7; D gene ambiguous. The germline CDR1 and CDR2 sequences are KGHDR and SFDVKD. This CDR3 comprises 13 residues. With 0 bases removed from V and 1 base from J, the gap between germline ends came to 3 bases. CDR3 sequence: CATSDLLSYEQYF. Here the CDR3 DNA reads TGTGCCACCAGTGATTTGCTTTCCTACGAGCAGTACTTC.

V usage is TRBV25-1 and J usage is TRBJ1-2; D gene ambiguous. Per germline, CDR1 MGHDK and CDR2 SYGVNS. This CDR3 has 11 residues. Trimming shortened V by 4 bases and J by 5 bases, and 5 bases separated the two germline ends. CDR3 loop: CASSAGYGYTF. The CDR3 region has the DNA TGTGCCAGCAGTGCGGGATATGGCTACACCTTC.

The chain uses TRBV9 and TRBJ2-3; D possibly corresponds to TRBD1 (5 bases). The CDR3 sequence is 15 residues long. Germline CDR1 SGDLS, CDR2 YYNGEE. V lost 0 bases and J lost 4, with 12 bases in between. Here the CDR3 DNA reads TGTGCCAGCAGCGTAGTAGCAGGGTCACCAGATACGCAGTATTTT. Its translation: CASSVVAGSPDTQYF.